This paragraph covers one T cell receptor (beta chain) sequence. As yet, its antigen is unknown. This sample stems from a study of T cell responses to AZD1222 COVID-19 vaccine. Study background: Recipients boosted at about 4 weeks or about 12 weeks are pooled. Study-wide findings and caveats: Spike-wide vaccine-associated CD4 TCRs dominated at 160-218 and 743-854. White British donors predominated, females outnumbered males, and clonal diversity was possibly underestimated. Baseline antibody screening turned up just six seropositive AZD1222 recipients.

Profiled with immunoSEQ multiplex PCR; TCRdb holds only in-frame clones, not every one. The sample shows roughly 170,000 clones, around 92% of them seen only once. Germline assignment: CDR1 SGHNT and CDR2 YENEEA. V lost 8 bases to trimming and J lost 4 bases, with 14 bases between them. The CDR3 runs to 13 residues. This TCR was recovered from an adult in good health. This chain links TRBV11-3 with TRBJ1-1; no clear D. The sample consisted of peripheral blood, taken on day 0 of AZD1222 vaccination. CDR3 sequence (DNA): TGTGCCAGCGGCTACTGGGGAGGCACTGAAGCTTTCTTT. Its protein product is CASGYWGGTEAFF.